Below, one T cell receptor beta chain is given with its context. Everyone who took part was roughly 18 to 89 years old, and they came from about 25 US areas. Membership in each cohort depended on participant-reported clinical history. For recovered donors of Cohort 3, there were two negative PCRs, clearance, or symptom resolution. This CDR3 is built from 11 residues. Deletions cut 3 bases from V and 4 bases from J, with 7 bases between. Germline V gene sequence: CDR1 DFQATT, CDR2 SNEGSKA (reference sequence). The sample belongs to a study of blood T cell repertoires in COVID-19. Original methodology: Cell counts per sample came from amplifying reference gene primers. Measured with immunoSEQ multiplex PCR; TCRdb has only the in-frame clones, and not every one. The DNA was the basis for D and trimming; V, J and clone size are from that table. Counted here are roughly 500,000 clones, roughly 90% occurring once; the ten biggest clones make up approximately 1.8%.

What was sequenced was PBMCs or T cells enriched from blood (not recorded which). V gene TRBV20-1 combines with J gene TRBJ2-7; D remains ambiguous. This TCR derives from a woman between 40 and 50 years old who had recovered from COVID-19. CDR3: CSARASYEQYF. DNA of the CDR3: TGCAGTGCTAGGGCATCTTACGAGCAGTACTTC.